The clone carrying this T cell receptor beta chain was counted many times. Its target is unknown. This entry is derived from a study of T-cell reconstitution after alpha-beta-depleted transplantation in children. Study-level findings and limits: At the one-year point after transplant, T-cell counts and TCRbeta diversity were found to come mostly from T cells that had been newly produced. There were reportedly several hundred expanded graft clones from which alpha-beta T cells came about two months after transplant. At day 60, the high TCRbeta diversity found in some patients originated from recipient T cells and thymic progenitors that had survived.

The CDR3 has 13 amino acids. Germline assignment: CDR1 DFQATT and CDR2 SNEGSKA (reference sequence). The TCRbeta library incorporated unique molecular identifiers. MiXCR, run by TCRdb on the PCR reads, gives a single entry per CDR3 protein. The sample includes under 300,000 distinct CDR3 sequences, approximately 10% of them seen just once. The material was peripheral blood, obtained 180 days after TCRalphabeta/CD19-depleted stem cell transplant. The receptor comes from a male patient between 2 and 10 years old who had a stem cell transplant for chronic granulomatous disease, so the T cells may come from the graft donor. The J gene is TRBJ2-3, the V gene TRBV20-1, with D perhaps TRBD2 (5 bases). The CDR3 loop is CSRDLIGTDTQYF. The CDR3 coding sequence is TGCAGCCGGGATTTGATAGGCACAGATACGCAGTATTTT.